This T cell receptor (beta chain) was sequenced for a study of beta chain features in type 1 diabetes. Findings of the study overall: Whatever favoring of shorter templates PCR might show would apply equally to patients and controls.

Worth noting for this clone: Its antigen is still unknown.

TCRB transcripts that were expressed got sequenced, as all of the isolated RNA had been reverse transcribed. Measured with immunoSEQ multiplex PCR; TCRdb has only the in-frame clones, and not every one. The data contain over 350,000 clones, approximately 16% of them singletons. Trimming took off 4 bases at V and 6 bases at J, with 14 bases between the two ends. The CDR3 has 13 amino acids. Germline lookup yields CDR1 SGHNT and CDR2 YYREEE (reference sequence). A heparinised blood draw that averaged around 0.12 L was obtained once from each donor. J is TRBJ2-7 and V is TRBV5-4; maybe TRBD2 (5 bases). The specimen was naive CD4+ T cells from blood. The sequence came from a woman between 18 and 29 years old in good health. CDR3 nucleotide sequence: TGTGCCAGCAGCCAACGCGACGAGGGCGAGCAGTACTTC. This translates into CASSQRDEGEQYF.